Presented here are 21 T cell receptor beta chains from one specimen sequenced in a study of cytomegalovirus exposure and HLA in healthy donors. TCRdb's copy holds only in-frame clones and misses some; the assay was immunoSEQ multiplex PCR. This sample carries approximately 58,000 clones, 95% of them seen once, and the ten largest clones take approximately 6%. The sample consisted of PBMCs. The receptors stem from a woman between 18 and 30 years old in good health and CMV-seropositive.

The chain joins TRBV10-3 to TRBJ2-1; D perhaps matches TRBD2 (6 bases). Trimming left V 2 bases short and J 4 bases short, with 15 bases between. The CDR3 length is 16 residues. Looked up from germline, CDR1 is ENHRY and CDR2 is SYGVKD. In DNA, the CDR3 is TGTGCCATCAGTGAGGGGGGGAATAATGGTTACAATGAGCAGTTCTTC. It specifies CAISEGGNNGYNEQFF.

The chain recombines TRBV6-5 with TRBJ2-7, with 10 positions matching TRBD2. CDR3 length: 14 amino acids. The J segment lost 5 bases and the V segment lost 5 bases, leaving 6 bases of the junction unmatched. Looked up from germline, CDR1 is MNHEY and CDR2 is SVGAGI. The CDR3 spells CASSKRGGPNEQYF. The DNA for the CDR3 is TGTGCCAGCAGTAAGCGGGGGGGCCCTAACGAGCAGTACTTC.

The chain couples TRBV10-3 to TRBJ1-1; 8 bases agree with TRBD1. With 8 bases clipped from V and 4 bases from J, the junction kept 9 bases outside the gene matches. This CDR3 is 14 amino acids long. The germline gives CDR1 ENHRY, CDR2 SYGVKD. Here the CDR3 reads CAIAGQGKGTEAFF. In nucleotides, the CDR3 is TGTGCCATCGCCGGACAGGGAAAAGGCACTGAAGCTTTCTTT.

V and J are TRBV5-1 and TRBJ2-1; 14 bases are a match to TRBD2. The J segment lost 8 bases and the V segment lost 5 bases, leaving 3 bases of the junction unmatched. The CDR3 loop spans 14 amino acids. Germline V gene lookup returns CDR1 SGHRS and CDR2 YFSETQ. This chain's CDR3 is CASRGTSGSDEQFF. In nucleotides, the CDR3 is TGCGCCAGCAGAGGGACTAGCGGGAGTGATGAGCAGTTCTTC.

The chain recombines TRBV2 with TRBJ2-3, with D possibly matching TRBD2 (6 bases). The germline V gene has CDR1 SNHLY and CDR2 FYNNEI. The V end was cut by 8 bases, the J end by 8 bases, with 20 bases between. The CDR3 loop spans 14 amino acids. CDR3 nucleotides: TGTGCCAGCCACCTCGGGAGAGCCCCTGTTACGCAGTATTTT. It is translated as CASHLGRAPVTQYF. The complete variable domain, with remaining parts taken from reference TRBV2 and TRBJ2-3, reads EPEVTQTPSHQVTQMGQEVILRCVPISNHLYFYWYRQILGQKVEFLVSFYNNEISEKSEIFDDQFSVERPDGSNFTLKIRSTKLEDSAMYFCASHLGRAPVTQYFGPGTRLTVL.

This clone occurred once. The chain has TRBV2 and TRBJ2-6, with D possibly being TRBD1 (7 bases). In germline, CDR1 is SNHLY, CDR2 FYNNEI. Trimming removed 10 bases at V and 0 bases at J, with 25 bases between. The CDR3 runs 19 residues. The CDR3 is CAIVPVSTGRYSGANVLTF. As DNA, the CDR3 is TGTGCCATCGTACCGGTCTCGACAGGGAGGTACTCTGGGGCCAACGTCCTGACTTTC.

The chain has TRBV6-1 and TRBJ2-1; a weak D match, TRBD2 (6 bases). The CDR3 contains 16 residues. Trimming took 2 bases from V and 0 from J, leaving 11 bases between them. CDR1 is MNHNS and CDR2 is SASEGT in the germline V gene. The chain's CDR3 is CASSELGGASYNEQFF. CDR3 in DNA: TGTGCCAGCAGTGAATTAGGCGGGGCCTCCTACAATGAGCAGTTCTTC.

The chain joins TRBV4-1 to TRBJ2-3; weak D call: TRBD2 (6 bases). Germline CDR1 reads MGHRA; CDR2 reads YSYEKL. V was cut by 0 bases and J by 2 bases, with 15 bases left in between. This CDR3 comprises 17 residues. CDR3 amino acids: CASSQDRLAPYTDTQYF. In DNA form, the CDR3 reads TGCGCCAGCAGCCAAGATAGGCTAGCGCCATACACAGATACGCAGTATTTT.

The chain recombines TRBV19 with TRBJ1-4; 7 bases are a match to TRBD1. CDR3 size: 17 residues. The junction had 11 bases not matched to a gene; V was cut back by 3 bases and J by 4 bases. The V gene's germline CDR1 is LNHDA and CDR2 SQIVND (reference sequence). The DNA of the CDR3 is TGTGCCAGTAGTATCCACACTCGGGGGACAGATAATGAAAAACTGTTTTTT. Its protein product is CASSIHTRGTDNEKLFF.

The chain recombines TRBV29-1 with TRBJ2-1; D is possibly TRBD2 (5 bases). This CDR3 is built from 18 residues. V shed 0 bases and J shed 0 bases, with 18 bases lying between them. Germline-derived CDR1 and CDR2 are SQVTM and ANQGSEA. This chain's CDR3 is CSVEDKSGRSISYNEQFF. CDR3 coding DNA: TGCAGCGTTGAAGATAAAAGCGGTCGATCTATCTCCTACAATGAGCAGTTCTTC.

The chain recombines TRBV5-4 with TRBJ2-1; 7 nucleotides align to TRBD2. The junction had 4 bases not matched to a gene; V was cut back by 1 base and J by 6 bases. This CDR3 comprises 14 residues. Germline CDR1 reads SGHNT; CDR2 reads YYREEE (reference sequence). As DNA, the CDR3 is TGTGCCAGCAGCTTGTTAGCGGGTCCCAATGAGCAGTTCTTC. Amino acid sequence: CASSLLAGPNEQFF.

J is TRBJ1-5 and V is TRBV23-1, with D unresolved. TRBV23-1 is known as an ORF, though its function is uncertain. Trimming removed 4 bases at V and 1 base at J, with 2 bases between. CDR3 size: 12 residues. CDR3 coding DNA: TGCGCCAGCAGTCTAAGCAATCAGCCCCAGCATTTT. It codes for CASSLSNQPQHF.

The chain recombines TRBV28 with TRBJ1-1; TRBD1 agrees at 7 bases. The CDR3 has 14 amino acids. J gave up 5 bases and V 5 bases, and 8 bases lay outside the gene matches. Per germline, CDR1 MDHEN and CDR2 SYDVKM. The CDR3 loop reads CASSTGTAITEAFF. The CDR3 nucleotides read TGTGCCAGCAGTACAGGGACAGCGATTACTGAAGCTTTCTTT. Looking up the rest from reference TRBV28 and TRBJ1-1 gives the full variable domain: DVKVTQSSRYLVKRTGEKVFLECVQDMDHENMFWYRQDPGLGLRLIYFSYDVKMKEKGDIPEGYSVSREKKERFSLILESASTNQTSMYLCASSTGTAITEAFFGQGTRLTVV.

This chain joins TRBV6-4 and TRBJ2-3, with a possible D match to TRBD2 (5 bases). The CDR3 runs 14 residues. The germline V and J ends were trimmed by 0 bases and 3 bases, with 7 bases remaining between them. CDR1 is MRHNA, CDR2 SNTAGT, per germline. The CDR3 DNA follows: TGTGCCAGCAGTGACTCGAGGGAAACAGATACGCAGTATTTT. This sequence encodes CASSDSRETDTQYF.

This rearrangement joins TRBV6-5 to TRBJ2-3; no firm D call. The V end lost 0 bases, the J end lost 8 bases, and 18 bases lay between the germline ends. Per germline, CDR1 MNHEY and CDR2 SVGAGI. The CDR3 length is 16 residues. The CDR3 spells CASSYSGPNNPGTQYF. For the CDR3, the DNA is TGTGCCAGCAGTTACTCGGGCCCCAACAACCCCGGTACGCAGTATTTT.

This rearrangement joins TRBV19 to TRBJ2-1; possibly TRBD2 for D (6 bases). The CDR3 runs 13 residues. V lost 5 bases to trimming and J lost 14 bases, with 19 bases between them. Per germline, CDR1 LNHDA and CDR2 SQIVND (reference sequence). In DNA, the CDR3 is TGTGCCAGTAGTGCGGGGCCGCGGACCAGAGAGTTCTTC. This codes for CASSAGPRTREFF.

The genes are TRBV7-9 and TRBJ2-1; TRBD2 agrees at 11 bases. This CDR3 has 15 residues. Germline V gene lookup returns CDR1 SEHNR and CDR2 FQNEAQ (reference sequence). V lost 1 base, J lost 8 bases, and 4 bases stayed unmatched. The CDR3 DNA reads as TGTGCCAGCAGCTTAGTTAGCGGGGGGGCCGATGAGCAGTTCTTC. Residues: CASSLVSGGADEQFF.

The rearrangement joins TRBV28 to TRBJ2-1; TRBD2 might be the D (6 bases). V lost 8 bases to trimming and J lost 9 bases, with 17 bases between them. The germline CDR1 and CDR2 sequences are MDHEN and SYDVKM. The CDR3 has 13 amino acids. CDR3 amino acids: CASGATLGGEQFF. CDR3 sequence (DNA): TGTGCCAGCGGAGCGACCCTGGGGGGTGAGCAGTTCTTC.

V is TRBV9 and J is TRBJ2-3; D may be TRBD2 (5 bases). The CDR3 is 13 amino acids. Germline V CDR1 and CDR2: SGDLS, YYNGEE. Trimming took off 3 bases at V and 6 bases at J, with 11 bases between the two ends. In DNA, the CDR3 is TGTGCCAGCAGCGCGGACTCCGCCGATACGCAGTATTTT. As protein: CASSADSADTQYF.

V is TRBV6-6 and J is TRBJ1-5; tentatively, D is TRBD1 (5 bases). CDR3 length: 15 amino acids. Trimming stripped 5 bases from V and 4 bases from J, with 15 bases between. The germline gives CDR1 MNHNY, CDR2 SVGAGI (reference sequence). The CDR3 DNA follows: TGTGCCAGCAGTATTTCGGGGGGTGGGAATCAGCCCCAGCATTTT. It specifies CASSISGGGNQPQHF.

The CDR3: CASSQVGQYQETQYF. The CDR3 nucleotides are TGCGCCAGCAGCCAAGTGGGACAGTACCAAGAGACCCAGTACTTC. This chain links TRBV4-1 with TRBJ2-5; 7 nucleotides line up with TRBD1. The ends lost 1 base at V and 0 bases at J; junction bases unmatched: 2. Germline V CDR1 and CDR2: MGHRA, YSYEKL. The CDR3 has 15 amino acids.